A single sample gave rise to the 24 T cell receptor beta chains below, sequenced in a study of blood T cell repertoires in COVID-19. Measured with immunoSEQ multiplex PCR; TCRdb has only the in-frame clones, and not every one. The sample consists of about 380,000 clones, 88% of them appearing once. Sequenced material: PBMCs or T cells enriched from blood (not recorded which). These receptors all come from a young woman who had recovered from COVID-19.

The chain couples TRBV9 to TRBJ1-1; 7 nucleotides line up with TRBD1. This CDR3 comprises 16 residues. Trimming removed 1 base from V and 0 bases from J; junction bases left unmatched: 6. Germline loops: CDR1 SGDLS, CDR2 YYNGEE. This CDR3 reads CASSVTPGQMNTEAFF. CDR3 in DNA: TGTGCCAGCAGCGTAACTCCGGGACAGATGAACACTGAAGCTTTCTTT.

The chain links TRBV6-5 to TRBJ1-5; D is ambiguous. This CDR3 has 13 residues. Germline loops: CDR1 MNHEY, CDR2 SVGAGI. With 5 bases removed from V and 4 bases from J, the gap between germline ends came to 9 bases. Here the CDR3 DNA reads TGTGCCAGCAGTCTAGTAGCAAATCAGCCCCAGCATTTT. This codes for CASSLVANQPQHF.

The chain couples TRBV6-5 to TRBJ1-2, with a tentative D call TRBD1 (6 bases). CDR1 is MNHEY and CDR2 is SVGAGI in the germline V gene. This CDR3 has 14 residues. V dropped 5 bases and J dropped 4 bases, with 14 bases sitting between them. The CDR3 sequence: CASSPGQRLYGYTF. The DNA for the CDR3 is TGTGCCAGCAGTCCAGGACAGCGACTCTATGGCTACACCTTC.

The chain uses TRBV24-1 and TRBJ2-2; D is uncertain. The ends were cut back, 3 bases at V and 8 bases at J, with 6 bases in the middle. CDR3 length equals 12 residues. Germline assignment: CDR1 KGHDR and CDR2 SFDVKD. CDR3 bases: TGTGCCACCAGTGATAAAATAGGGGAGCTGTTTTTT. It codes for CATSDKIGELFF.

The chain has TRBV2 and TRBJ2-4, with D tentatively TRBD2 (7 bases). Germline V lookup: CDR1 SNHLY, CDR2 FYNNEI. V lost 3 bases, J lost 15 bases, and 21 bases lay in between. The CDR3 consists of 14 residues. As DNA, the CDR3 is TGTGCCAGCAGTGAGCGAAAGGGAGGGGGTTTAGGGTACTTC. This translates into CASSERKGGGLGYF.

On this clone itself: Additional DNA sequences in this sample encode the identical CDR3. The chain combines TRBV5-1 with TRBJ2-6, with TRBD2 as a possible D gene (6 bases). Trimming removed 2 bases at V and 1 base at J, with 7 bases between. The CDR3 extends over 15 amino acids. Germline values: CDR1 SGHRS, CDR2 YFSETQ. The CDR3 protein is CASSFGGSGANVLTF. CDR3 in DNA: TGCGCCAGCAGCTTCGGGGGTTCTGGGGCCAACGTCCTGACTTTC.

V and J are TRBV30 and TRBJ1-2; 8 bases match TRBD1. CDR3 size: 12 residues. The germline V gene has CDR1 GTSNPN and CDR2 SVGIG (reference sequence). The V segment lost 4 bases and the J segment 7 bases; nucleotides outside the gene matches: 5. In nucleotides, the CDR3 is TGTGCCTGGACAGGGGGCTGGTTTGGCTACACCTTC. Translated, it gives CAWTGGWFGYTF.

The V call is TRBV7-8, the J call TRBJ2-7; the match to TRBD2 covers 8 bases. This CDR3 contains 17 residues. The V gene's germline CDR1 is SGHVS and CDR2 FQNEAQ. V lost 2 bases to trimming and J lost 2 bases; unmatched junction nucleotides: 11. The CDR3 DNA follows: TGTGCCAGCAGCTTACCTACCAGCGGCGGGGGGACCTACGAGCAGTACTTC. The encoded protein is CASSLPTSGGGTYEQYF.

The V gene is TRBV4-2, the J gene TRBJ2-5; maybe TRBD2 (5 bases). Trimming stripped 3 bases from V and 3 bases from J, with 11 bases between. The CDR3 is 14 residues long. The germline V gene encodes CDR1 LGHNA and CDR2 YNFKEQ. CDR3 sequence reads: CASSQDSREETQYF. The CDR3 DNA follows: TGTGCCAGCAGCCAGGACTCCCGGGAAGAGACCCAGTACTTC.

The gene calls are TRBV7-9 and TRBJ1-4, with 8 bases identical to TRBD1. With V trimmed by 0 bases and J by 6 bases, 6 bases remained unmatched. This CDR3 region has 16 residues. Germline V CDR1 and CDR2: SEHNR, FQNEAQ (reference sequence). The CDR3 DNA follows: TGTGCCAGCAGCTTAGCTCCGGACAGGGAGGATGAAAAACTGTTTTTT. Residues: CASSLAPDREDEKLFF.

V and J are TRBV11-2 and TRBJ2-7; 10 bases fit TRBD1. The V and J ends lost 5 bases and 6 bases, in that order; junction bases with no gene match: 10. This CDR3 region has 15 residues. The germline V gene encodes CDR1 SGHAT and CDR2 FQNNGV. As DNA, the CDR3 is TGTGCCAGCAGCCCAACACCGGGACAGGGGCCCGAGCAGTACTTC. It specifies CASSPTPGQGPEQYF.

The genes are TRBV4-1 and TRBJ2-7; weak D call: TRBD1 (5 bases). This CDR3 has 18 residues. Germline V gene sequence: CDR1 MGHRA, CDR2 YSYEKL. V was cut by 1 base and J by 3 bases, with 22 bases left in between. CDR3 sequence (DNA): TGCGCCAGCAGCCAAGCTGGGGCAGGTAGGATACTGGGCTACGAGCAGTACTTC. Translated: CASSQAGAGRILGYEQYF.

This chain joins TRBV7-8 and TRBJ2-1, with 10 bases fitting TRBD1. Germline V lookup: CDR1 SGHVS, CDR2 FQNEAQ. The CDR3 consists of 14 residues. Germline trimming cut 1 base from V and 6 bases from J; bases unmatched to any gene: 0. CDR3 region: CASSLGTGGNEQFF. The CDR3 DNA reads as TGTGCCAGCAGCTTAGGGACAGGGGGCAATGAGCAGTTCTTC.

The rearrangement joins TRBV9 to TRBJ1-4, with 11 bases lining up with TRBD1. CDR1 SGDLS and CDR2 YYNGEE come from the germline V gene. This CDR3 spans 15 amino acids. V dropped 4 bases and J dropped 5; count of bases not matched to a gene: 4. The CDR3 is CASSPGQGGNEKLFF. DNA of the CDR3: TGTGCCAGCAGCCCGGGACAGGGGGGAAATGAAAAACTGTTTTTT.

V and J are TRBV29-1 and TRBJ2-4; maybe TRBD2 (5 bases). With 4 bases removed from V and 7 bases from J, the gap between germline ends came to 11 bases. CDR3 size: 12 residues. The germline V gene encodes CDR1 SQVTM and CDR2 ANQGSEA. The CDR3 DNA reads as TGCAGCGTTGGCGATGGCGGGAACATTCAGTACTTC. Translating it yields CSVGDGGNIQYF.

The CDR3 region has the DNA TGTGCCAGCAGCTTCTTTCGGGAGTTAAACACCATATATTTT. Translating it yields CASSFFRELNTIYF. This chain links TRBV13 with TRBJ1-3; D is uncertain. Germline V gene lookup returns CDR1 PRHDT and CDR2 FYEKMQ (reference sequence). V lost 3 bases and J lost 6, with 12 bases in between. The CDR3 is made up of 14 amino acids.

V is TRBV4-3 and J is TRBJ1-2; the D is unclear. CDR1 LGHNA and CDR2 YSLEER come from the germline V gene. The CDR3 has 15 residues. Trimming stripped 0 bases from V and 5 bases from J, with 13 bases between. CDR3 bases: TGCGCCAGCAGCCAAGATGGGTCAGGCCTTTATGGCTACACCTTC. This codes for CASSQDGSGLYGYTF.

The chain employs TRBV7-8 and TRBJ2-1, with D perhaps matching TRBD2 (7 bases). The CDR3 runs to 18 residues. The germline CDR1 and CDR2 sequences are SGHVS and FQNEAQ. Between the trimmed V and J ends, which lost 1 base and 3 bases, there was a span of 19 bases. The DNA of the CDR3 is TGTGCCAGCAGCTTAGGGGCGGGGGCTATGACAGGCTACAATGAGCAGTTCTTC. It translates to CASSLGAGAMTGYNEQFF.

The CDR3 coding sequence is TGTGCCAGCAGCCAAGTATCCCATAGGCCCAGGGGCTGGATTGAAGCTTTCTTT. This codes for CASSQVSHRPRGWIEAFF. The chain has TRBV3-1 (or the pseudogene TRBV3-2) and TRBJ1-1; D perhaps matches TRBD1 (6 bases). The germline V gene has CDR1 LGHDT and CDR2 YNNKEL (reference sequence). The CDR3 totals 18 residues. V dropped 1 base and J dropped 7 bases, with 25 bases sitting between them.

The chain combines TRBV9 with TRBJ2-3, with a weak D call TRBD1 (6 bases). The germline V gene has CDR1 SGDLS and CDR2 YYNGEE. The CDR3 runs to 15 residues. The germline V and J ends were trimmed by 0 bases and 5 bases, with 13 bases remaining between them. CDR3 in amino acids: CASSVEGGWGDTQYF. Written as DNA, the CDR3 is TGTGCCAGCAGCGTAGAAGGGGGTTGGGGAGATACGCAGTATTTT.

The genes are TRBV12-3 or TRBV12-4 and TRBJ1-5; the D is unclear. CDR3 length equals 13 residues. V lost 7 bases and J 2 bases, leaving 9 bases between the germline ends. CDR3: CASTREGNQPQHF. The CDR3 bases are TGTGCCAGCACAAGGGAGGGCAATCAGCCCCAGCATTTT.

The chain links TRBV19 to TRBJ1-1; D is unresolved. Trimming took off 1 base at V and 5 bases at J, with 14 bases between the two ends. There are 15 residues in the CDR3. The germline V gene has CDR1 LNHDA and CDR2 SQIVND (reference sequence). CDR3 DNA: TGTGCCAGTAGTATAGGGAGGAAGGGAGGGACTGAAGCTTTCTTT. This codes for CASSIGRKGGTEAFF.

The rearrangement uses TRBV29-1 and TRBJ1-5; D is uncertain. This CDR3 has 12 residues. The ends were cut back, 4 bases at V and 5 bases at J, with 9 bases in the middle. Germline CDR1 and CDR2: SQVTM and ANQGSEA. The CDR3 DNA reads TGCAGCGTTGCCTACGTGGATCAGCCCCAGCATTTT. It is translated as CSVAYVDQPQHF.

This clone appeared a single time. The rearrangement uses TRBV25-1 and TRBJ2-3; D gene unclear. The CDR3 totals 16 residues. The V and J ends lost 2 bases and 1 base respectively, with 13 bases between them. The germline V gene encodes CDR1 MGHDK and CDR2 SYGVNS. The CDR3 nucleotides read TGTGCCAGCAGTGAAACACAGATAGTTCGCACAGATACGCAGTATTTT. Translation gives CASSETQIVRTDTQYF.